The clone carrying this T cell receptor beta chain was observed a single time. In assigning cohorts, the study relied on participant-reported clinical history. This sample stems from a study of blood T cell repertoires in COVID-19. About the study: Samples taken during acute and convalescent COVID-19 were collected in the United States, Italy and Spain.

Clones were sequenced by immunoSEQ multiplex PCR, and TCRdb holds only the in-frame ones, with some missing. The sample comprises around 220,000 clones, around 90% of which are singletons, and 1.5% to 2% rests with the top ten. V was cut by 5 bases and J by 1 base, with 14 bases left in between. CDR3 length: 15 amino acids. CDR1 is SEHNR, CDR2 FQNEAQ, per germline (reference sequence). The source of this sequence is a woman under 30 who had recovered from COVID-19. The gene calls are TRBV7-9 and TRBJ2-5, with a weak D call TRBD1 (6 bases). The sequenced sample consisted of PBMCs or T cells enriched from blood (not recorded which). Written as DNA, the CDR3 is TGTGCCAGCAGCCGGGAAGGACAGCCCCAAGAGACCCAGTACTTC. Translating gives CASSREGQPQETQYF.